The 29 T cell receptor beta chains given below trace back to one sample, sequenced in a study of blood T cell repertoires in COVID-19. Profiled with immunoSEQ multiplex PCR; TCRdb holds only in-frame clones, not every one. The table lists approximately 92,000 clones, roughly 80% of them singletons. What was sequenced was peripheral blood. All receptors come from an elderly man with acute or convalescent COVID-19.

The chain is built from TRBV3-1 (or the pseudogene TRBV3-2) and TRBJ1-1; perhaps TRBD1 as D (5 bases). Germline assignment: CDR1 LGHDT and CDR2 YNNKEL (reference sequence). The ends were cut back, 3 bases at V and 7 bases at J, with 12 bases in the middle. The CDR3 totals 13 residues. CDR3 sequence (DNA): TGTGCCAGCAGCCAGGGGGAGGGACGTGAAGCTTTCTTT. This gives the protein CASSQGEGREAFF.

The CDR3: CSVDRVEEQFF. The CDR3 DNA reads as TGCAGCGTTGACAGGGTTGAGGAGCAGTTCTTC. This sequence joins TRBV29-1 and TRBJ2-1; D is possibly TRBD1 (5 bases). Trimming shortened V by 3 bases and J by 10 bases, and 10 bases separated the two germline ends. Germline lookup yields CDR1 SQVTM and CDR2 ANQGSEA. CDR3 length equals 11 residues.

This chain joins TRBV9 and TRBJ1-2; 7 nucleotides agree with TRBD1. The CDR3 consists of 13 residues. J gave up 8 bases and V 2 bases, and 6 bases lay outside the gene matches. Germline V gives CDR1 SGDLS, CDR2 YYNGEE. The CDR3 bases are TGTGCCAGCAGCGTTAAGACAGGGAGCGGCTACACCTTC. Amino acids: CASSVKTGSGYTF.

The chain carries TRBV6-6 and TRBJ2-1; 7 nucleotides align to TRBD1. Trimming took 4 bases from V and 7 from J; bases not matched to a gene: 7. This CDR3 region has 14 residues. From germline, CDR1 is MNHNY and CDR2 SVGAGI (reference sequence). DNA of the CDR3: TGTGCCAGCAGTTCCACAGGGGCGTGGAATGAGCAGTTCTTC. It is translated as CASSSTGAWNEQFF.

This chain joins TRBV28 and TRBJ1-2, with D possibly TRBD1 on 6 matching bases. Trimming stripped 3 bases from V and 5 bases from J, with 13 bases between. Looked up from germline, CDR1 is MDHEN and CDR2 is SYDVKM. This CDR3 has 14 residues. The CDR3 protein is CASSFQGRRYGYTF. In DNA, the CDR3 is TGTGCCAGCAGTTTCCAGGGGCGCAGGTATGGCTACACCTTC.

The chain carries TRBV5-1 and TRBJ2-7; maybe TRBD2 (7 bases). V was trimmed by 4 bases and J by 4 bases, leaving 18 bases between them. The CDR3 loop spans 15 amino acids. CDR1 is SGHRS, CDR2 YFSETQ, per germline. The CDR3 sequence: CASSLGGGVGYEQYF. Written as DNA, the CDR3 is TGCGCCAGCAGCCTGGGCGGGGGCGTCGGGTACGAGCAGTACTTC.

In this sample, this clone turned up a few times. The chain recombines TRBV3-1 (or the pseudogene TRBV3-2) with TRBJ2-2; D gene uncertain. The CDR3 spans 12 residues. Trimming stripped 1 base from V and 5 bases from J, with 2 bases between. Germline CDR1 and CDR2: LGHDT and YNNKEL (reference sequence). The CDR3 DNA reads as TGTGCCAGCAGCCAAGCAACCGGGGAGCTGTTTTTT. Protein product: CASSQATGELFF.

The chain has TRBV4-1 and TRBJ1-2; a weak D match, TRBD1 (5 bases). Looked up from germline, CDR1 is MGHRA and CDR2 is YSYEKL. V lost 0 bases, J lost 7 bases, and 12 bases lay in between. The CDR3 covers 14 residues. CDR3 amino acids: CASSQDVGVFGYTF. Here the CDR3 DNA reads TGCGCCAGCAGCCAAGACGTAGGGGTGTTTGGCTACACCTTC.

The chain couples TRBV19 to TRBJ2-7; the D gene is possibly TRBD1 (6 bases). Germline CDR1 reads LNHDA; CDR2 reads SQIVND (reference sequence). The CDR3 has 14 residues. Trimming left V 3 bases short and J 2 bases short, with 11 bases between. CDR3 sequence (DNA): TGTGCCAGTAGTATTGGCAGGGGTCCCTACGAGCAGTACTTC. Translating it yields CASSIGRGPYEQYF.

This clone was seen only once. This chain uses TRBV7-6 with TRBJ2-1; TRBD1 matches at 12 bases. The CDR3 extends over 19 amino acids. The germline CDR1 and CDR2 sequences are SGHVS and FNYEAQ. Trimming cost V 4 bases and J 0 bases; bases outside gene matches: 10. Here the CDR3 reads CASSSGGQGAASSYNEQFF. As DNA, the CDR3 is TGTGCCAGCAGCTCAGGGGGACAGGGGGCGGCGAGCTCCTACAATGAGCAGTTCTTC.

The J gene is TRBJ2-1, the V gene TRBV3-1 (or the pseudogene TRBV3-2); D uncertain. V dropped 1 base and J dropped 6 bases, with 7 bases sitting between them. CDR1 LGHDT and CDR2 YNNKEL come from the germline V gene (reference sequence). CDR3 length: 13 residues. The CDR3 region is CASSQGASNEQFF. For the CDR3, the DNA is TGTGCCAGCAGCCAAGGTGCGTCCAATGAGCAGTTCTTC.

Only one count was recorded for this clone. The chain employs TRBV10-3 and TRBJ2-7, with a weak D call TRBD1 (6 bases). Germline CDR1 is ENHRY and CDR2 is SYGVKD. Trimming removed 4 bases from V and 5 bases from J, with 12 bases in between. The CDR3 has 13 residues. CDR3 amino acids: CAISGPNRDEQYF. CDR3 sequence (DNA): TGTGCCATCAGTGGACCAAACAGGGACGAGCAGTACTTC.

This sequence joins TRBV18 and TRBJ2-7, with 10 bases aligning to TRBD2. Germline V gives CDR1 KGHSH, CDR2 LQKENI. V was pared by 2 bases and J by 5 bases, with 6 bases of the junction left unmatched. The CDR3 is made up of 15 amino acids. Here the CDR3 reads CASSPSSGRSNEQYF. The CDR3 bases are TGTGCCAGCTCACCAAGTAGCGGGAGGTCGAACGAGCAGTACTTC.

The rearrangement links TRBV3-1 (or the pseudogene TRBV3-2) to TRBJ2-4; the match to TRBD1 covers 7 bases. V lost 4 bases to trimming and J lost 7 bases; unmatched junction nucleotides: 7. Germline V gives CDR1 LGHDT, CDR2 YNNKEL (reference sequence). The CDR3 sequence is 14 residues long. CDR3 sequence (DNA): TGTGCCAGCAGCCTAGGGGGCCCGGTCAACATTCAGTACTTC. This encodes CASSLGGPVNIQYF.

The rearrangement uses TRBV9 and TRBJ2-7; D might be TRBD1 (5 bases). V lost 4 bases to trimming and J lost 3 bases, with 14 bases between them. Germline assignment: CDR1 SGDLS and CDR2 YYNGEE. The CDR3 runs to 14 residues. DNA of the CDR3: TGTGCCAGCAGCCCCCGACAGAGAGGCTACGAGCAGTACTTC. Protein: CASSPRQRGYEQYF.

This clone has a single count. Here the CDR3 DNA reads TGTGCCAGCAGTGAATACGCCGGAGTCTCTTCAGAGACCCAGTACTTC. Residues: CASSEYAGVSSETQYF. The chain has TRBV25-1 and TRBJ2-5, with D unclear. The CDR3 has 16 residues. CDR1 MGHDK and CDR2 SYGVNS come from the germline V gene. The germline V and J ends were trimmed by 0 bases and 4 bases, with 15 bases remaining between them.

This clone was counted between two and nine times. The chain is built from TRBV28 and TRBJ1-1; D perhaps matches TRBD1 (6 bases). Trimming pared 5 bases from V and 7 bases from J, leaving 14 bases between. CDR3 length equals 13 residues. From germline, CDR1 is MDHEN and CDR2 SYDVKM. CDR3 sequence: CASSRTVALEAFF. The CDR3 nucleotides read TGTGCCAGCAGTAGGACAGTCGCCCTTGAAGCTTTCTTT.

CDR3 sequence reads: CASSPRGPGDTQYF. The CDR3 region has the DNA TGTGCCAGCAGCCCGAGGGGGCCAGGGGATACGCAGTATTTT. V and J are TRBV7-9 and TRBJ2-3; 7 nucleotides agree with TRBD1. This CDR3 region has 14 residues. The V gene's germline CDR1 is SEHNR and CDR2 FQNEAQ (reference sequence). J lost 6 bases, V lost 5 bases, and 8 bases had no gene match.

The CDR3 coding sequence is TGTGCCAGCAGCTTAGCGGGGTCCACCTACAATGAGCAGTTCTTC. It specifies CASSLAGSTYNEQFF. The chain uses TRBV11-2 and TRBJ2-1, with D perhaps matching TRBD2 (5 bases). The germline gives CDR1 SGHAT, CDR2 FQNNGV. CDR3 length: 15 residues. V lost 1 base, J lost 2 bases, and 9 bases lay in between.

The chain has TRBV5-1 and TRBJ1-3; tentative D call: TRBD1 (5 bases). The CDR3 covers 15 residues. Germline V gene sequence: CDR1 SGHRS, CDR2 YFSETQ. The V and J ends lost 0 bases and 4 bases respectively, with 11 bases between them. The DNA for the CDR3 is TGCGCCAGCAGCTTGGCCGGGGGTACCGGAAACACCATATATTTT. Protein sequence: CASSLAGGTGNTIYF. The full variable domain, in which reference TRBV5-1 and TRBJ1-3 provide the parts outside the CDR3, is KAGVTQTPRYLIKTRGQQVTLSCSPISGHRSVSWYQQTPGQGLQFLFEYFSETQRNKGNFPGRFSGRQFSNSRSEMNVSTLELGDSALYLCASSLAGGTGNTIYFGEGSWLTVV.

In its sample, this clone was seen a few times. V is TRBV19 and J is TRBJ1-2, with TRBD1 matching over 9 bases. This CDR3 region has 15 residues. The V gene's germline CDR1 is LNHDA and CDR2 SQIVND (reference sequence). V lost 6 bases and J lost 6; bases outside the gene matches: 11. CDR3 in DNA: TGTGCCAGTAGATTCCCGGGACAGGGATCGGATGGCTACACCTTC. This sequence encodes CASRFPGQGSDGYTF. Together with reference TRBV19 and TRBJ1-2, the CDR3 gives the full variable domain: DGGITQSPKYLFRKEGQNVTLSCEQNLNHDAMYWYRQDPGQGLRLIYYSQIVNDFQKGDIAEGYSVSREKKESFPLTVTSAQKNPTAFYLCASRFPGQGSDGYTFGSGTRLTVV.

The rearrangement links TRBV7-9 to TRBJ2-2, with a possible D match to TRBD2 (5 bases). CDR1 is SEHNR and CDR2 is FQNEAQ in the germline V gene (reference sequence). Trimming cost V 3 bases and J 6 bases, with 8 bases left between them. The CDR3 runs to 13 residues. The CDR3 sequence is CASSLASSGELFF. The CDR3 DNA sequence: TGTGCCAGCAGCTTGGCTAGCTCCGGGGAGCTGTTTTTT. Supplemented by reference TRBV7-9 and TRBJ2-2, the full variable domain reads DTGVSQNPRHKITKRGQNVTFRCDPISEHNRLYWYRQTLGQGPEFLTYFQNEAQLEKSRLLSDRFSAERPKGSFSTLEIQRTEQGDSAMYLCASSLASSGELFFGEGSRLTVL.

The chain combines TRBV7-2 with TRBJ1-5, with a tentative D call TRBD1 (6 bases). Trimming cost V 5 bases and J 4 bases, with 18 bases left between them. This CDR3 has 16 residues. Germline values: CDR1 SGHTA, CDR2 FQGNSA. The CDR3 spells CASSLGNRVSNQPQHF. As DNA, the CDR3 is TGTGCCAGCAGCCTGGGGAACAGGGTCAGTAATCAGCCCCAGCATTTT.

V and J are TRBV12-3 or TRBV12-4 and TRBJ1-2; D remains unclear. V gave up 8 bases and J gave up 4 bases, with 11 bases separating them. CDR3 size: 12 residues. CDR3 sequence (DNA): TGTGCCAGCCGGGGAGTTGGCTATGGCTACACCTTC. It specifies CASRGVGYGYTF.

This clone was picked up one time. This rearrangement joins TRBV19 to TRBJ2-5; TRBD1 agrees at 9 bases. The CDR3 totals 15 residues. Unmatched junction bases numbered 8, after V lost 4 bases and J lost 5 bases. CDR1 and CDR2 from the germline V gene are LNHDA and SQIVND (reference sequence). CDR3: CASSNTGTGLETQYF. Written as DNA, the CDR3 is TGTGCCAGTAGTAATACCGGGACAGGGTTGGAGACCCAGTACTTC.

V and J are TRBV9 and TRBJ2-3, with TRBD2 matching over 8 bases. The length of the CDR3 is 17 residues. V gave up 4 bases and J gave up 3 bases; unmatched junction bases: 13. CDR1 is SGDLS, CDR2 YYNGEE, per germline. The CDR3 loop is CASSLGVSSGGTDTQYF. The CDR3 nucleotides are TGTGCCAGCAGCTTGGGGGTTTCCAGCGGGGGAACAGATACGCAGTATTTT.

The V gene is TRBV3-1 (or the pseudogene TRBV3-2), the J gene TRBJ1-1; possible D gene TRBD1, 5 bases. The CDR3 totals 12 residues. Germline V CDR1 and CDR2: LGHDT, YNNKEL (reference sequence). Trimming left V 7 bases short and J 3 bases short, with 9 bases between. This chain's CDR3 is CASMRGDTEAFF. The CDR3 DNA reads TGTGCCAGCATGCGGGGGGACACTGAAGCTTTCTTT.

The chain couples TRBV30 to TRBJ2-7, with unresolved D. CDR1 is GTSNPN, CDR2 SVGIG, per germline (reference sequence). V dropped 3 bases and J dropped 3 bases, with 9 bases sitting between them. The CDR3 totals 12 residues. The chain's CDR3 is CAWRGLNYEQYF. In nucleotides, the CDR3 is TGTGCCTGGAGGGGCCTTAACTACGAGCAGTACTTC.

The J gene is TRBJ2-5, the V gene TRBV2, with D perhaps TRBD1 (6 bases). CDR3 length equals 12 residues. Germline V gene lookup returns CDR1 SNHLY and CDR2 FYNNEI. V lost 6 bases and J lost 4, with 9 bases in between. CDR3 nucleotides: TGTGCCAGCAGCAGGGGAAGAGAGACCCAGTACTTC. This gives the protein CASSRGRETQYF.